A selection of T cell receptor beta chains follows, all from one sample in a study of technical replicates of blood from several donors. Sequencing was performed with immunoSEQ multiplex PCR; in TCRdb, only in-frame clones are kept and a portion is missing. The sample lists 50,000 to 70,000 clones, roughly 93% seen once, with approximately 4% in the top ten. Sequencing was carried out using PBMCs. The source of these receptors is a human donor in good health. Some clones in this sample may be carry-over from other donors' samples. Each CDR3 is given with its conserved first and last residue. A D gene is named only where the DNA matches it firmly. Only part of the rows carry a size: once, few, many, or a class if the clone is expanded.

CDR3aa: CASSPGQGAWGYTF
CDR3nt: TGTGCCAGCAGCCCAGGACAGGGGGCCTGGGGCTACACCTTC
abundance: -
v_gene: TRBV7-2
d_gene: TRBD1
j_gene: TRBJ1-2

CDR3aa: CASGDSYEQYF
CDR3nt: TGTGCCAGCGGCGACAGCTACGAGCAGTACTTC
abundance: -
v_gene: TRBV9
d_gene: -
j_gene: TRBJ2-7

CDR3aa: CASSQDPSYYNEQFF
CDR3nt: TGTGCCAGCAGCCAAGATCCGAGTTACTACAATGAGCAGTTCTTC
abundance: -
v_gene: TRBV4-2
d_gene: -
j_gene: TRBJ2-1

CDR3aa: CASSGAGTGILREQYF
CDR3nt: TGTGCCAGCTCCGGCGCAGGGACAGGGATTTTACGCGAGCAGTACTTC
abundance: -
v_gene: TRBV18
d_gene: TRBD1
j_gene: TRBJ2-7

CDR3aa: CASSPALRDMAYGYTF
CDR3nt: TGTGCCAGCAGCCCAGCACTCCGGGACATGGCATATGGCTACACCTTC
abundance: -
v_gene: TRBV7-9
d_gene: -
j_gene: TRBJ1-2

CDR3aa: CASGGRGSGANVLTF
CDR3nt: TGTGCCAGCGGGGGGCGGGGGTCTGGGGCCAACGTCCTGACTTTC
abundance: -
v_gene: TRBV2
d_gene: -
j_gene: TRBJ2-6

CDR3aa: CASRTGSGQPQHF
CDR3nt: TGTGCCAGCAGGACAGGGAGCGGGCAGCCCCAGCATTTT
abundance: -
v_gene: TRBV6-1
d_gene: TRBD1
j_gene: TRBJ1-5

CDR3aa: CASSRQGIVGEQYF
CDR3nt: TGTGCCAGCAGCAGACAGGGGATAGTAGGCGAGCAGTACTTC
abundance: -
v_gene: TRBV5-5
d_gene: TRBD1
j_gene: TRBJ2-7

CDR3aa: CASSKTGDFDEKLFF
CDR3nt: TGTGCCAGCAGCAAGACAGGGGATTTTGATGAAAAACTGTTTTTT
abundance: -
v_gene: TRBV16
d_gene: TRBD1
j_gene: TRBJ1-4

CDR3aa: CASSPDRSSEKLFF
CDR3nt: TGTGCCAGCAGCCCTGACAGGTCATCGGAAAAACTGTTTTTT
abundance: -
v_gene: TRBV5-6
d_gene: -
j_gene: TRBJ1-4

CDR3aa: CAWSVGWSINEKLFF
CDR3nt: TGTGCCTGGAGTGTCGGGTGGAGTATTAATGAAAAACTGTTTTTT
abundance: -
v_gene: TRBV30
d_gene: -
j_gene: TRBJ1-4

CDR3aa: CAISAQGFNYGYTF
CDR3nt: TGTGCCATCAGTGCCCAGGGATTTAACTATGGCTACACCTTC
abundance: -
v_gene: TRBV10-3
d_gene: -
j_gene: TRBJ1-2

CDR3aa: CASSLPGTSGTYNEQFF
CDR3nt: TGTGCCAGCAGTTTACCCGGGACTAGCGGGACGTACAATGAGCAGTTCTTC
abundance: -
v_gene: TRBV27
d_gene: TRBD2
j_gene: TRBJ2-1

CDR3aa: CTSSRWRRNYEQYF
CDR3nt: TGCACCAGCAGCCGGTGGCGGAGAAACTACGAGCAGTACTTC
abundance: -
v_gene: TRBV1
d_gene: -
j_gene: TRBJ2-7

CDR3aa: CASSPGGARRGLTGELFF
CDR3nt: TGCGCCAGCAGCCCGGGGGGGGCGAGGCGGGGGCTAACCGGGGAGCTGTTTTTT
abundance: -
v_gene: TRBV4-1
d_gene: TRBD2
j_gene: TRBJ2-2

CDR3aa: CASSIVFGTGVAGELFF
CDR3nt: TGTGCCAGTAGTATAGTTTTTGGGACAGGGGTAGCCGGGGAGCTGTTTTTT
abundance: -
v_gene: TRBV19
d_gene: TRBD1
j_gene: TRBJ2-2

CDR3aa: CASSQEWGRAQFF
CDR3nt: TGTGCCAGCAGCCAAGAATGGGGGCGAGCGCAGTTCTTC
abundance: -
v_gene: TRBV4-2
d_gene: -
j_gene: TRBJ2-1

CDR3aa: CASSPRAGEGGYTF
CDR3nt: TGTGCCAGCAGCCCGAGGGCGGGGGAGGGTGGCTACACCTTC
abundance: -
v_gene: TRBV7-2
d_gene: -
j_gene: TRBJ1-2

CDR3aa: CASSQSPVQSYEQYF
CDR3nt: TGTGCCAGCAGCCAATCCCCAGTCCAGTCCTACGAGCAGTACTTC
abundance: few
v_gene: TRBV4-2
d_gene: -
j_gene: TRBJ2-7

CDR3aa: CASSSLAGAPDTQYF
CDR3nt: TGTGCCAGCAGCTCGCTAGCGGGAGCCCCAGATACGCAGTATTTT
abundance: -
v_gene: TRBV7-2
d_gene: TRBD2
j_gene: TRBJ2-3

CDR3aa: CASSLVSGLASYNEQFF
CDR3nt: TGTGCCAGCAGCTTAGTTTCGGGACTCGCCTCCTACAATGAGCAGTTCTTC
abundance: -
v_gene: TRBV7-2
d_gene: -
j_gene: TRBJ2-1

CDR3aa: CASSLGLAVALSTDTQYF
CDR3nt: TGTGCCAGCAGCTTAGGTTTAGCGGTCGCCCTTAGCACAGATACGCAGTATTTT
abundance: -
v_gene: TRBV13
d_gene: -
j_gene: TRBJ2-3

CDR3aa: CASSHYAETEAFF
CDR3nt: TGCGCCAGCAGCCACTACGCTGAGACTGAAGCTTTCTTT
abundance: -
v_gene: TRBV4-1
d_gene: -
j_gene: TRBJ1-1

CDR3aa: CATSRDQGHLETQYF
CDR3nt: TGTGCCACCAGCAGAGACCAAGGACATCTAGAGACCCAGTACTTC
abundance: few
v_gene: TRBV15
d_gene: -
j_gene: TRBJ2-5

CDR3aa: CASTHGGVYNEQFF
CDR3nt: TGTGCCAGCACCCATGGGGGGGTCTACAATGAGCAGTTCTTC
abundance: -
v_gene: TRBV27
d_gene: TRBD2
j_gene: TRBJ2-1

CDR3aa: CASSGDRVGHTEAFF
CDR3nt: TGTGCCAGCAGTGGAGACAGGGTCGGTCACACTGAAGCTTTCTTT
abundance: -
v_gene: TRBV6-1
d_gene: TRBD1
j_gene: TRBJ1-1

CDR3aa: CASTRTRYAYEQYF
CDR3nt: TGTGCCAGCACCCGGACTCGATATGCCTACGAGCAGTACTTC
abundance: -
v_gene: TRBV7-9
d_gene: -
j_gene: TRBJ2-7

CDR3aa: CASKINLGTEAFF
CDR3nt: TGTGCCAGCAAAATTAACCTAGGCACTGAAGCTTTCTTT
abundance: -
v_gene: TRBV6-5
d_gene: -
j_gene: TRBJ1-1

CDR3aa: CASSLAGGLLNTEAFF
CDR3nt: TGTGCCAGCAGCTTGGCGGGAGGGCTGTTGAACACTGAAGCTTTCTTT
abundance: -
v_gene: TRBV5-6
d_gene: -
j_gene: TRBJ1-1

CDR3aa: CASSLTSGRTYEQYF
CDR3nt: TGTGCCAGCAGCTTGACTAGCGGGAGAACCTACGAGCAGTACTTC
abundance: once
v_gene: TRBV7-2
d_gene: TRBD2
j_gene: TRBJ2-7

CDR3aa: CASSPGQGETQYF
CDR3nt: TGTGCCAGCAGTCCGGGACAGGGCGAGACCCAGTACTTC
abundance: -
v_gene: TRBV7-2
d_gene: TRBD1
j_gene: TRBJ2-5

CDR3aa: CASSSSWREEQFF
CDR3nt: TGTGCCAGCAGCTCATCTTGGCGGGAGGAGCAGTTCTTC
abundance: -
v_gene: TRBV9
d_gene: TRBD2
j_gene: TRBJ2-1

CDR3aa: CASSPPAGAGRLFNEQFF
CDR3nt: TGTGCCAGCTCACCACCGGCGGGCGCAGGGAGGCTCTTCAATGAGCAGTTCTTC
abundance: -
v_gene: TRBV18
d_gene: -
j_gene: TRBJ2-1

CDR3aa: CASSSPYSSSYNEQFF
CDR3nt: TGTGCCAGCAGCTCCCCCTACTCGAGCTCCTACAATGAGCAGTTCTTC
abundance: -
v_gene: TRBV5-6
d_gene: -
j_gene: TRBJ2-1

CDR3aa: CASRVRGNSYNEQFF
CDR3nt: TGTGCCAGCAGGGTACGGGGGAACTCCTACAATGAGCAGTTCTTC
abundance: -
v_gene: TRBV5-4
d_gene: -
j_gene: TRBJ2-1

CDR3aa: CASSYQGQGAYNEQFF
CDR3nt: TGTGCCAGCAGTTACCAAGGACAGGGGGCATACAATGAGCAGTTCTTC
abundance: -
v_gene: TRBV6-6
d_gene: TRBD1
j_gene: TRBJ2-1

CDR3aa: CASSFDRGTEAFF
CDR3nt: TGTGCCAGCTCGTTTGACAGGGGTACTGAAGCTTTCTTT
abundance: -
v_gene: TRBV18
d_gene: TRBD1
j_gene: TRBJ1-1

CDR3aa: CASSSRDYHYNEQFF
CDR3nt: TGTGCCAGCAGCTCCCGGGACTATCACTACAATGAGCAGTTCTTC
abundance: once
v_gene: TRBV7-8
d_gene: TRBD2
j_gene: TRBJ2-1

CDR3aa: CASSLLGAAGGPNEQFF
CDR3nt: TGTGCCAGCAGCTTACTAGGGGCGGCGGGAGGGCCAAATGAGCAGTTCTTC
abundance: -
v_gene: TRBV7-3
d_gene: TRBD2
j_gene: TRBJ2-1

CDR3aa: CASSPGQSNYGYTF
CDR3nt: TGCGCCAGCAGCCCCGGACAGTCCAACTATGGCTACACCTTC
abundance: -
v_gene: TRBV4-3
d_gene: -
j_gene: TRBJ1-2

CDR3aa: CASSLGGDSYEQYF
CDR3nt: TGTGCCAGCAGCTTAGGCGGGGACTCCTACGAGCAGTACTTC
abundance: -
v_gene: TRBV7-2
d_gene: -
j_gene: TRBJ2-7

CDR3aa: CAWSGGQSRDIQYF
CDR3nt: TGTGCCTGGAGTGGAGGGCAGTCTAGAGACATTCAGTACTTC
abundance: -
v_gene: TRBV30
d_gene: -
j_gene: TRBJ2-4

CDR3aa: CASSQGQDWAYEQYF
CDR3nt: TGCGCCAGCAGCCAAGGGCAGGATTGGGCCTACGAGCAGTACTTC
abundance: -
v_gene: TRBV4-1
d_gene: -
j_gene: TRBJ2-7

CDR3aa: CASSYTTGTGLPTNEKLFF
CDR3nt: TGTGCCAGCAGCTATACCACCGGGACAGGGCTCCCAACTAATGAAAAACTGTTTTTT
abundance: -
v_gene: TRBV7-9
d_gene: TRBD1
j_gene: TRBJ1-4

CDR3aa: CASSDDSDGYTF
CDR3nt: TGTGCCAGCAGCGACGACAGCGATGGCTACACCTTC
abundance: -
v_gene: TRBV5-4
d_gene: -
j_gene: TRBJ1-2

CDR3aa: CAWSVGGDTEAFF
CDR3nt: TGTGCCTGGAGTGTAGGGGGGGACACTGAAGCTTTCTTT
abundance: -
v_gene: TRBV30
d_gene: -
j_gene: TRBJ1-1

CDR3aa: CASSFGTGSTEAFF
CDR3nt: TGTGCCAGCAGTTTTGGGACAGGCTCTACTGAAGCTTTCTTT
abundance: -
v_gene: TRBV27
d_gene: TRBD1
j_gene: TRBJ1-1

CDR3aa: CATVGGTFGNTIYF
CDR3nt: TGTGCCACCGTGGGAGGGACATTTGGAAACACCATATATTTT
abundance: -
v_gene: TRBV28
d_gene: -
j_gene: TRBJ1-3

CDR3aa: CASGLAGGGTDTQYF
CDR3nt: TGCGCCAGCGGACTAGCGGGGGGAGGCACAGATACGCAGTATTTT
abundance: -
v_gene: TRBV5-1
d_gene: TRBD2
j_gene: TRBJ2-3

CDR3aa: CASSLVAESYEQYF
CDR3nt: TGTGCCAGCAGCTTAGTTGCGGAATCCTACGAGCAGTACTTC
abundance: -
v_gene: TRBV11-2
d_gene: -
j_gene: TRBJ2-7

CDR3aa: CASSLDSEIHNSPLHF
CDR3nt: TGTGCCAGCAGCTTAGATTCAGAAATCCATAATTCACCCCTCCACTTT
abundance: -
v_gene: TRBV7-2
d_gene: -
j_gene: TRBJ1-6

CDR3aa: CASSLFVYSYEQYF
CDR3nt: TGTGCCAGCAGCTTATTTGTCTATTCCTACGAGCAGTACTTC
abundance: -
v_gene: TRBV7-6
d_gene: -
j_gene: TRBJ2-7

CDR3aa: CASSRAGDSGNTIYF
CDR3nt: TGTGCCAGCTCACGAGCGGGGGACTCTGGAAACACCATATATTTT
abundance: -
v_gene: TRBV2
d_gene: -
j_gene: TRBJ1-3

CDR3aa: CASSSDRGRRYTF
CDR3nt: TGCGCCAGCAGCTCCGACAGGGGTCGGCGCTACACCTTC
abundance: -
v_gene: TRBV4-1
d_gene: TRBD1
j_gene: TRBJ1-2

CDR3aa: CASSLTGTEQYF
CDR3nt: TGTGCCAGCAGCTTAACGGGAACAGAGCAGTACTTC
abundance: -
v_gene: TRBV7-9
d_gene: -
j_gene: TRBJ2-7

CDR3aa: CASMSRVNYGYTF
CDR3nt: TGTGCCAGCATGAGTAGAGTAAACTATGGCTACACCTTC
abundance: -
v_gene: TRBV5-6
d_gene: -
j_gene: TRBJ1-2